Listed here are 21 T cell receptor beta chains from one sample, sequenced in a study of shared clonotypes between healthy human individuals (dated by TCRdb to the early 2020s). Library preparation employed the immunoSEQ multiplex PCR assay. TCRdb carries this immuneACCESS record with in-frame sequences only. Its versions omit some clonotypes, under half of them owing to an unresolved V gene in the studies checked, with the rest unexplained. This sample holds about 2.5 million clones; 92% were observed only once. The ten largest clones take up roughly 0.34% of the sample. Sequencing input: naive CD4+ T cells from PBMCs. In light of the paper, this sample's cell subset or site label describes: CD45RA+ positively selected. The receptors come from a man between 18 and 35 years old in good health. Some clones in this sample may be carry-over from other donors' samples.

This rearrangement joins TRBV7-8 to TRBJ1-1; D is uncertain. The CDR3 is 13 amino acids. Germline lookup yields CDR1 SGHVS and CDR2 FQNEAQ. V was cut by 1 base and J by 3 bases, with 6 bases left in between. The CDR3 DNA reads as TGTGCCAGCAGCTTAGTAGGCGACACTGAAGCTTTCTTT. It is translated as CASSLVGDTEAFF.

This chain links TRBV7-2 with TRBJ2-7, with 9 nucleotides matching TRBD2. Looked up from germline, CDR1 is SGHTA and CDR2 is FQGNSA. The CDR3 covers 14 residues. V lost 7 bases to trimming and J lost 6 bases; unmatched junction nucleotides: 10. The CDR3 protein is CASTKREAVGEQYF. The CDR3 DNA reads TGTGCCAGCACAAAGCGGGAGGCTGTGGGCGAGCAGTACTTC. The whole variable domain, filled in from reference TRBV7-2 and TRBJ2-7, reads GAGVSQSPSNKVTEKGKDVELRCDPISGHTALYWYRQSLGQGLEFLIYFQGNSAPDKSGLPSDRFSAERTGGSVSTLTIQRTQQEDSAVYLCASTKREAVGEQYFGPGTRLTVT.

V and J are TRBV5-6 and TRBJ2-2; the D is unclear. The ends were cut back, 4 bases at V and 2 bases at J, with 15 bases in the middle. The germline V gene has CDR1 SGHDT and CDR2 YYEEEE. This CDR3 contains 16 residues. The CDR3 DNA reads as TGTGCCAGCAGCATCAGACCTTTCCCAAACACCGGGGAGCTGTTTTTT. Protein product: CASSIRPFPNTGELFF.

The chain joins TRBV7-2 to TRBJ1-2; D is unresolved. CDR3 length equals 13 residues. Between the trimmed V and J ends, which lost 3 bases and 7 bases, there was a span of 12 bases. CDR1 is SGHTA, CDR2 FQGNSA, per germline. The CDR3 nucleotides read TGTGCCAGCAGCTTGTCCCGGTTTGCTGGCTACACCTTC. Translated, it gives CASSLSRFAGYTF. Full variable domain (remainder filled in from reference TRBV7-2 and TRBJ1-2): GAGVSQSPSNKVTEKGKDVELRCDPISGHTALYWYRQSLGQGLEFLIYFQGNSAPDKSGLPSDRFSAERTGGSVSTLTIQRTQQEDSAVYLCASSLSRFAGYTFGSGTRLTVV.

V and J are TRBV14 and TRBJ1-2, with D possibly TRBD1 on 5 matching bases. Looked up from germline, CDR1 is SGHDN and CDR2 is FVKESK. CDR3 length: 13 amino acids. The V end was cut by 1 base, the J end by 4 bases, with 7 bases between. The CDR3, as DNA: TGTGCCAGCAGCCAAGGGGGCCCCTATGGCTACACCTTC. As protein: CASSQGGPYGYTF. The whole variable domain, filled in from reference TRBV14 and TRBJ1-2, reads EAGVTQFPSHSVIEKGQTVTLRCDPISGHDNLYWYRRVMGKEIKFLLHFVKESKQDESGMPNNRFLAERTGGTYSTLKVQPAELEDSGVYFCASSQGGPYGYTFGSGTRLTVV.

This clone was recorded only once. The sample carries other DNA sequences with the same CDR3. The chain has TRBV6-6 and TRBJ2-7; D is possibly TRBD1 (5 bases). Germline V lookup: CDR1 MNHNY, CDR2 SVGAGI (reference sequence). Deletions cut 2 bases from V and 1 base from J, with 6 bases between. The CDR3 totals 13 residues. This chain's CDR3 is CASSYGASYEQYF. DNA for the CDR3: TGTGCCAGCAGTTACGGGGCTTCCTACGAGCAGTACTTC.

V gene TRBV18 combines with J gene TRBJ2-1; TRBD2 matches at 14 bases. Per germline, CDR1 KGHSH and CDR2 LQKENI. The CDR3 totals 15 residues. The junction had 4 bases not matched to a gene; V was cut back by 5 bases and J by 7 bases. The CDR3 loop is CASSAGTSGRNEQFF. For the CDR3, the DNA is TGTGCCAGCTCAGCCGGGACTAGCGGGAGAAATGAGCAGTTCTTC. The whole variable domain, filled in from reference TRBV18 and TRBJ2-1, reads NAGVMQNPRHLVRRRGQEARLRCSPMKGHSHVYWYRQLPEEGLKFMVYLQKENIIDESGMPKERFSAEFPKEGPSILRIQQVVRGDSAAYFCASSAGTSGRNEQFFGPGTRLTVL.

CDR3 bases: TGCGCCAGCAGCATAGGACCTAGCAATCAGCCCCAGCATTTT. Its protein product is CASSIGPSNQPQHF. The chain joins TRBV5-1 to TRBJ1-5; no definite D call. This CDR3 region has 14 residues. The V gene lost 4 bases and the J gene lost 0 bases, with 8 bases spanning the gap. Germline V lookup: CDR1 SGHRS, CDR2 YFSETQ. Full variable domain (outside the CDR3, taken from reference TRBV5-1 and TRBJ1-5): KAGVTQTPRYLIKTRGQQVTLSCSPISGHRSVSWYQQTPGQGLQFLFEYFSETQRNKGNFPGRFSGRQFSNSRSEMNVSTLELGDSALYLCASSIGPSNQPQHFGDGTRLSIL.

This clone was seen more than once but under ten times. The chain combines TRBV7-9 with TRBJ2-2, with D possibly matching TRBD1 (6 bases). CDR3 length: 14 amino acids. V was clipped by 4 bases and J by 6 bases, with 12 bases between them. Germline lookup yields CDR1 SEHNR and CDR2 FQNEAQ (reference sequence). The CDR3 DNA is TGTGCCAGCAGCTCCCTACAGGGAGCCGGGGAGCTGTTTTTT. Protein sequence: CASSSLQGAGELFF.

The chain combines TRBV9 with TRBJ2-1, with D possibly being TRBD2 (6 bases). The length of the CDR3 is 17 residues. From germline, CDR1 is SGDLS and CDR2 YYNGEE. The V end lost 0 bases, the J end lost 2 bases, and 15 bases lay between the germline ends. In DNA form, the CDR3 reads TGTGCCAGCAGCGTAGGGAGGGAAGGGACCGCCTACAATGAGCAGTTCTTC. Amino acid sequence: CASSVGREGTAYNEQFF.

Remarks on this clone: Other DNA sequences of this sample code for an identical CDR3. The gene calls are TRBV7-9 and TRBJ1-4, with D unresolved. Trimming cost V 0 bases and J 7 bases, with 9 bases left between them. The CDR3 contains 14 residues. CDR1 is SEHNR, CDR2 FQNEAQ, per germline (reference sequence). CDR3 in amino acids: CASSLALRGEKLFF. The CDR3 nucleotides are TGTGCCAGCAGCTTAGCCCTAAGAGGTGAAAAACTGTTTTTT.

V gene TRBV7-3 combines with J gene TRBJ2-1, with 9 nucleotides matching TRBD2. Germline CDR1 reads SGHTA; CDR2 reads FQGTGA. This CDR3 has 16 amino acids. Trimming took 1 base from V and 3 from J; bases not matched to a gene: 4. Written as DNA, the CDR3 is TGTGCCAGCAGCTTAAAGGGGACTAGCAGCTACAATGAGCAGTTCTTC. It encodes CASSLKGTSSYNEQFF.

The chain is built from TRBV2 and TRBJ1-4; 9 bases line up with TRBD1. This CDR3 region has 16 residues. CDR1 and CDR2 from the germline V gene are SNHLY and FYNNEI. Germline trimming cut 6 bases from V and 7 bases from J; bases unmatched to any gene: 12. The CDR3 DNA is TGTGCCAGCAGGAATCCTCGACAGGGGGGAAGTGAAAAACTGTTTTTT. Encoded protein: CASRNPRQGGSEKLFF.

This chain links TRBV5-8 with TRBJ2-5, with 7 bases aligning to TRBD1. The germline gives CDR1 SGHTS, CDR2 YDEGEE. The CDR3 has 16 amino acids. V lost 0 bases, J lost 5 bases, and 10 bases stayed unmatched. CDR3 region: CASSLGRGSLSETQYF. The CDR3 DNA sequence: TGTGCCAGCAGCTTGGGCAGGGGGTCTCTTTCGGAGACCCAGTACTTC.

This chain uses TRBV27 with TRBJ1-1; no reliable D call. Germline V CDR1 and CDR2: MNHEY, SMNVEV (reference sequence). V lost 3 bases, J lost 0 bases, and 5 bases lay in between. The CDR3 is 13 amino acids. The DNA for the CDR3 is TGTGCCAGCAGTTTCGGGTTGAACACTGAAGCTTTCTTT. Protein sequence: CASSFGLNTEAFF.

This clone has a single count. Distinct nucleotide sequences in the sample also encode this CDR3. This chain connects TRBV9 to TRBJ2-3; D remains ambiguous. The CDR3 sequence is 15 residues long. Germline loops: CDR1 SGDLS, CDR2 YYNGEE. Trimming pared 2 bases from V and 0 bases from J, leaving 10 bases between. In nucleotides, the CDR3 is TGTGCCAGCAGCGTTGGACCGTTCAGCACAGATACGCAGTATTTT. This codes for CASSVGPFSTDTQYF.

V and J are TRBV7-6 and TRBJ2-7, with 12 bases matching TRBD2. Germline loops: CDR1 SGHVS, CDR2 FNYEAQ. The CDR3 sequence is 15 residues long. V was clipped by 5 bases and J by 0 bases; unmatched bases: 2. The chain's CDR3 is CASSPTSGGSYEQYF. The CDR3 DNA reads TGTGCCAGCAGCCCGACTAGCGGGGGCTCCTACGAGCAGTACTTC.

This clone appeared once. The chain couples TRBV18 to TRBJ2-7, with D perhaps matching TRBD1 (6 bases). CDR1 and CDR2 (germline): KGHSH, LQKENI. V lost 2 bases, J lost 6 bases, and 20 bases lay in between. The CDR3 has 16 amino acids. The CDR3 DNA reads TGTGCCAGCTCACCATGGGACACAGGCCTAGGAGGCGAGCAGTACTTC. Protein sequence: CASSPWDTGLGGEQYF.

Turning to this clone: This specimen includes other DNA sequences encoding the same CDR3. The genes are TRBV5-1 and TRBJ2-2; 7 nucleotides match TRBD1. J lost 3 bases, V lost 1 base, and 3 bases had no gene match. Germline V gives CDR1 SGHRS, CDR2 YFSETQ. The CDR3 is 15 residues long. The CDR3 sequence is CASSLTTGYTGELFF. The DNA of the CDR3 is TGCGCCAGCAGCTTGACGACAGGGTACACCGGGGAGCTGTTTTTT.

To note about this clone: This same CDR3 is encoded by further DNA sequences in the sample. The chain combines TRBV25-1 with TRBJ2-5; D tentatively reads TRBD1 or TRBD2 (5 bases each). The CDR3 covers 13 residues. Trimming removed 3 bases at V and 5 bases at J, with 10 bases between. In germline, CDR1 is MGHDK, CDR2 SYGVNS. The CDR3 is CASSDRGRETQYF. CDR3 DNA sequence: TGTGCCAGCAGTGATCGGGGACGGGAGACCCAGTACTTC.

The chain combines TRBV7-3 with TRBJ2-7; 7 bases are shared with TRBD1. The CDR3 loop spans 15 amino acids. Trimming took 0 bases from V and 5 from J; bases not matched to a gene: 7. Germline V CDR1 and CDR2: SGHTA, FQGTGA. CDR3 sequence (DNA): TGTGCCAGCAGCTTAACGAGACAGGGCTTCCACGAGCAGTACTTC. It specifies CASSLTRQGFHEQYF.